This T cell receptor beta chain was sequenced for a study of tumor-infiltrating lymphocytes in primary liver carcinoma. Co-extracted RNA and DNA came from around 18-30 mg of unsorted bulk tissue. This clonotype was seen many times. Its antigen is not known. The study's findings and limits: Pairs of tumor regions overlapped more than tumor-adjacent and tumor-blood pairs did.

The V end was cut by 6 bases, the J end by 7 bases, with 15 bases between. This CDR3 region has 13 residues. A primer in the constant region served to generate TCR beta cDNA from approximately 500 ng of total RNA. Generation of the TCR beta libraries relied on three nested multiplex PCR rounds using slightly modified ARM-PCR. TRBV1-TRBV30 forward primers paired with a C-beta reverse primer were used in the first two PCR rounds, which ran approximately 10 cycles each. TCRdb itself ran the multiplex PCR reads through MiXCR, one entry per CDR3 protein. This sample has some 110,000 distinct CDR3 sequences; 60% to 80% occur once, and the top ten carry more than 7%.

This sequence originates from a woman aged 55-70 years with primary liver carcinoma and hepatitis B virus infection. Sequencing input: liver tumor tissue from sampling region 3. Regarding subset: tumor region T3, left-lateral pole. This chain joins TRBV12-3 or TRBV12-4 and TRBJ1-2, with a tentative D call TRBD1 (6 bases). CDR3 DNA sequence: TGTGCCAGCAGGAACACAGGGACCAGTGGCTACACCTTC. Translation: CASRNTGTSGYTF.